This T cell receptor (beta chain) was sequenced during a study of blood T cells in healthy people across ages. Findings of the study overall: Donors of long life had a larger count of naive CD4+ cells and greater diversity than aged donors.

The CDR3 runs to 18 residues. Germline CDR1 is SNHLY and CDR2 is FYNNEI. Unmatched junction bases numbered 12, after V lost 6 bases and J lost 0 bases. It was with a sample-barcoded 5' primer and a J-beta primer mix that a second PCR of about 6 to 12 cycles was run. TCRdb reprocessed the 5' RACE reads via MiXCR and lists one record per CDR3 protein. The repertoire holds 650,000 to 950,000 distinct CDR3 sequences, with roughly 44% as singletons. A word on this clonotype: Its specificity is unknown.

Material: blood. This chain joins TRBV2 and TRBJ2-5, with 11 bases fitting TRBD2. The source of this sequence is a man aged 60-69 years in good health. The CDR3 spells CASRPLPGLAGNQETQYF. The CDR3 bases are TGTGCCAGCAGACCACTACCCGGACTAGCGGGCAACCAAGAGACCCAGTACTTC.